This TCR beta chain was identified in a study of control samples from healthy donors and cancer patients. The CDR3 is 14 residues long. J lost 7 bases, V lost 4 bases, and 7 bases had no gene match. CDR1 is MDHEN, CDR2 SYDVKM, per germline. Here immunoSEQ multiplex PCR was the method, and the copy in TCRdb shows in-frame clones only, minus some. Of under 450,000 clones in the sample, more than 80% are singletons; the top ten hold more than 6%. The chain is built from TRBV28 and TRBJ1-1; 9 nucleotides line up with TRBD1. The sequence was obtained from a man aged 40-50 years with head and neck cancer. Input material: PBMCs. CDR3 amino acids: CASSSTGQGIEAFF. The CDR3 DNA reads as TGTGCCAGCAGTTCGACAGGACAGGGGATTGAAGCTTTCTTT.